This TCR beta chain came from a study of blood T cells in healthy people across ages. In germline, CDR1 is SGHTA, CDR2 FQGNSA. V was shortened by 5 bases and J by 4 bases, with 11 bases between the two germline ends. The CDR3 loop spans 13 amino acids. Sample-barcoded 5' priming and a J-beta primer mix drove a second PCR of about 6 to 11 cycles. From the 5' RACE reads, TCRdb called clonotypes with MiXCR, one entry per CDR3 protein. The data hold approximately 800,000 distinct CDR3 sequences, with roughly 34% observed a single time. This clonotype was obtained from a man younger than 30 in good health. Sequencing was performed on blood. The V gene is TRBV7-2, the J gene TRBJ1-2; D gene ambiguous. The CDR3 nucleotides read TGTGCCAGCAGCAAGCAGGTTCGCTATGGCTACACCTTC. This encodes CASSKQVRYGYTF.